This T cell receptor beta chain was identified during a study of blood T cells in healthy people across ages. The germline V gene encodes CDR1 LNHNV and CDR2 YYDKDF (reference sequence). The V end lost 5 bases, the J end lost 8 bases, and 15 bases lay between the germline ends. CDR3 size: 13 residues. A second PCR of about 7 to 11 cycles used a sample-barcoded 5' primer and a J-beta primer mix. Every cDNA molecule carried a tag from a template-switch adaptor bearing 12 random nucleotides. TCRdb recomputed calls from the 5' RACE reads with MiXCR, one row per CDR3 protein. This table has roughly 1.7 million distinct CDR3 sequences, about 31% appearing once. Findings and limits, study-wide: More naive CD4+ cells and higher diversity were found in long-lived than in aged donors. There was a strong correlation between TCR beta diversity and naive T cell percentage.

On this clonotype: As yet, its antigen is unknown.

The receptor was isolated from a woman in her 30s in good health. The specimen sequenced was blood. The chain has TRBV15 and TRBJ1-2, with D possibly TRBD1 on 5 matching bases. The DNA for the CDR3 is TGTGCCACCAGCCATTCTGGGGGGGGAGGCTACACCTTC. It is translated as CATSHSGGGGYTF.